This TCR beta chain was captured in a study of blood T cell repertoires in COVID-19. Study information: Material from acute and convalescent COVID-19 was sourced from the United States, Italy and Spain. The cDNA or gDNA used as material had been derived from T cells, B-cell-depleted T cells, or PBMCs.

Cohort assignment relied on participant-reported clinical history. Donors in Cohort 3 counted as recovered after two negative PCRs, clearance, or symptom resolution. The table came from immunoSEQ multiplex PCR; TCRdb's copy has only in-frame clones and leaves some out. The sample comprises 150,000 or so clones, approximately 84% of which are singletons, and approximately 12% rests with the top ten. The CDR3 length is 14 residues. Germline CDR1 ENHRY, CDR2 SYGVKD. The V end lost 6 bases, the J end lost 4 bases, and 13 bases lay between the germline ends. This clonotype was obtained from a man in his fifties or sixties who had recovered from COVID-19. Sequencing was done on a sample of PBMCs or T cells enriched from blood (not recorded which). The gene calls are TRBV10-3 and TRBJ1-3; perhaps TRBD1 as D (6 bases). For the CDR3, the DNA is TGTGCCATCAGGGCGGGGGCCGAGGGAAACACCATATATTTT. Protein sequence: CAIRAGAEGNTIYF.